The 15 T cell receptor beta chains reported below all come from one sample, sequenced in a study of PD-L1 blockade in urothelial cancer. Time point here: pretreatment peripheral blood. Some clones are missing from TCRdb's copy, which holds only in-frame ones; the method was immunoSEQ multiplex PCR. The sample carries about 43,000 clones, around 84% recorded once. Sequences were derived from PBMCs, sampled around atezolizumab (anti-PD-L1) treatment. Receptor source: a man aged 55-75 years with urothelial cancer.

The V and J genes are TRBV7-2 and TRBJ1-2; TRBD1 is a possible D gene (5 bases). The V gene lost 4 bases and the J gene lost 1 base, with 13 bases spanning the gap. From germline, CDR1 is SGHTA and CDR2 FQGNSA. The length of the CDR3 is 15 residues. Here the CDR3 reads CASSYPGGINYGYTF. For the CDR3, the DNA is TGTGCCAGCAGCTACCCGGGGGGGATTAACTATGGCTACACCTTC.

This clone was found once. The chain recombines TRBV29-1 with TRBJ1-2; 10 bases match TRBD1. Trimming at V came to 7 bases and at J to 6 bases, leaving 8 bases not matched to a gene. The CDR3 contains 13 residues. The germline V gene has CDR1 SQVTM and CDR2 ANQGSEA. CDR3 DNA: TGCAGCGGCGTGGACAGGGGGGGAGATGGCTACACCTTC. Translating it yields CSGVDRGGDGYTF.

This chain links TRBV5-1 with TRBJ1-4; D is ambiguous. The CDR3 covers 15 residues. Trimming took off 4 bases at V and 4 bases at J, with 14 bases between the two ends. In germline, CDR1 is SGHRS, CDR2 YFSETQ. The CDR3 sequence: CASSMGPGLNEKLFF. DNA of the CDR3: TGCGCCAGCAGCATGGGCCCGGGTCTTAATGAAAAACTGTTTTTT.

The chain recombines TRBV27 with TRBJ2-2; D call uncertain. The CDR3 has 15 residues. Germline V CDR1 and CDR2: MNHEY, SMNVEV (reference sequence). Deletions cut 2 bases from V and 0 bases from J, with 7 bases between. CDR3 residues: CASSLTTTNTGELFF. DNA of the CDR3: TGTGCCAGCAGTTTAACTACAACGAACACCGGGGAGCTGTTTTTT.

The chain employs TRBV19 and TRBJ1-1, with D possibly TRBD1 on 5 matching bases. The germline V gene has CDR1 LNHDA and CDR2 SQIVND (reference sequence). V lost 3 bases and J 0 bases, leaving 8 bases between the germline ends. This CDR3 is built from 14 residues. In nucleotides, the CDR3 is TGTGCCAGTAGTATCGGGGGGATGAACACTGAAGCTTTCTTT. Residues: CASSIGGMNTEAFF.

This chain links TRBV5-4 with TRBJ2-2; 7 bases line up with TRBD1. Germline V gene lookup returns CDR1 SGHNT and CDR2 YYREEE (reference sequence). The CDR3 has 15 residues. The trim removed 5 bases at V and 3 bases at J, leaving 7 bases unmatched. The CDR3 loop is CASSSRDSYTGELFF. CDR3 sequence (DNA): TGTGCCAGCAGTTCCCGGGACAGCTACACCGGGGAGCTGTTTTTT.

This clone turned up a few times. This sequence joins TRBV4-1 and TRBJ2-7; 8 nucleotides agree with TRBD1. Trimming took 4 bases from V and 5 from J; bases not matched to a gene: 10. Germline CDR1 MGHRA, CDR2 YSYEKL. This CDR3 has 15 amino acids. CDR3 residues: CASSPGQGEWDEQYF. For the CDR3, the DNA is TGCGCCAGCAGCCCCGGACAGGGAGAATGGGACGAGCAGTACTTC.

This clone was picked up a small number of times. This chain joins TRBV10-2 and TRBJ1-2; D is perhaps TRBD1 (6 bases). CDR3 size: 15 residues. Germline CDR1 reads WSHSY; CDR2 reads SAAADI. The V end was cut by 0 bases, the J end by 3 bases, with 11 bases between. The chain's CDR3 is CASSESGEGDYGYTF. In nucleotides, the CDR3 is TGCGCCAGCAGTGAGTCTGGAGAGGGGGACTATGGCTACACCTTC.

As to this clone: At the DNA level, this CDR3 is encoded by other sequences in the same sample as well. The chain recombines TRBV7-2 with TRBJ1-3; D might be TRBD1 (5 bases). The germline CDR1 and CDR2 sequences are SGHTA and FQGNSA. Trimming removed 5 bases at V and 0 bases at J, with 11 bases between. The CDR3 is made up of 15 amino acids. CDR3 amino acids: CASSLSTASGNTIYF. In nucleotides, the CDR3 is TGTGCCAGCAGCCTATCGACAGCCTCTGGAAACACCATATATTTT.

This chain links TRBV5-1 with TRBJ2-1; the D gene is possibly TRBD2 (6 bases). CDR3 length: 16 amino acids. Trimming cost V 0 bases and J 7 bases, with 17 bases left between them. Looked up from germline, CDR1 is SGHRS and CDR2 is YFSETQ. For the CDR3, the DNA is TGCGCCAGCAGCTTGGCCGGAGGGTTCGGCATTAATGAGCAGTTCTTC. Translation gives CASSLAGGFGINEQFF.

V is TRBV19 and J is TRBJ2-2; 7 bases fit TRBD1. Per the germline V gene, CDR1 is LNHDA and CDR2 is SQIVND (reference sequence). The CDR3 covers 15 residues. V lost 5 bases and J lost 4; bases outside the gene matches: 7. CDR3 DNA: TGTGCCAGTAGTTATCCCGGGACAGCCACCGGGGAGCTGTTTTTT. Translated: CASSYPGTATGELFF.

V gene TRBV29-1 combines with J gene TRBJ1-1; weak D call: TRBD1 (6 bases). The germline V gene has CDR1 SQVTM and CDR2 ANQGSEA. The CDR3 is 14 residues long. Deletions cut 3 bases from V and 1 base from J, with 12 bases between. The CDR3 protein is CSVDYDRTNTEAFF. The CDR3, as DNA: TGCAGCGTTGATTATGACAGGACGAACACTGAAGCTTTCTTT.

This chain links TRBV27 with TRBJ2-1; possibly TRBD2 for D (6 bases). This CDR3 is 16 amino acids long. The germline V gene has CDR1 MNHEY and CDR2 SMNVEV (reference sequence). V dropped 3 bases and J dropped 0 bases, with 12 bases sitting between them. The CDR3 sequence is CASSFLGGSSYNEQFF. CDR3 coding DNA: TGTGCCAGCAGTTTCCTCGGAGGGAGCTCCTACAATGAGCAGTTCTTC.

V gene TRBV28 combines with J gene TRBJ2-7; a possible D gene is TRBD2 (6 bases). V lost 2 bases and J 4 bases, leaving 6 bases between the germline ends. Germline V CDR1 and CDR2: MDHEN, SYDVKM. The CDR3 loop spans 12 amino acids. In nucleotides, the CDR3 is TGTGCCAGCAGTTTAGGAGGGTACGAGCAGTACTTC. This codes for CASSLGGYEQYF.

The chain couples TRBV7-6 to TRBJ2-7, with 9 positions matching TRBD1. In germline, CDR1 is SGHVS, CDR2 FNYEAQ. The CDR3 consists of 14 residues. V shed 5 bases and J 5 bases; nucleotides not matched to a gene: 7. In DNA form, the CDR3 reads TGTGCCAGCAGCCACCGGGACAGGGCCCACGAGCAGTACTTC. It yields the protein CASSHRDRAHEQYF.